This entry features one T cell receptor beta chain sequence. There are 15 residues in the CDR3. Germline V gene lookup returns CDR1 MNHEY and CDR2 SVGAGI. Trimming pared 2 bases from V and 2 bases from J, leaving 13 bases between. This entry comes from a study of blood T cell repertoires in COVID-19. Across the study: Samples of COVID-19 (acute and convalescent) were obtained from the United States, Italy and Spain. T cells, B-cell-depleted T cells, or PBMCs provided the cDNA or gDNA that served as material.

Clones were read by immunoSEQ multiplex PCR, and TCRdb kept only the in-frame ones, dropping some. The table shows approximately 150,000 clones, with 82% occurring only once. The chain combines TRBV6-5 with TRBJ2-7; TRBD1 might be the D (5 bases). The receptor was derived from a human donor with acute or convalescent COVID-19. The donor label of this sample is uncertain. The sample taken for sequencing was peripheral blood. The CDR3 nucleotides read TGTGCCAGCAGTTACGGGGCCCATGGCACCTACGAGCAGTACTTC. As protein: CASSYGAHGTYEQYF.